This T cell receptor beta chain is from a study of radiation and T cells in renal cell carcinoma. Note on this clone: Its cognate antigen is unknown.

V was cut by 4 bases and J by 0 bases, with 11 bases left in between. This CDR3 contains 15 residues. Per the germline V gene, CDR1 is SGDLS and CDR2 is YYNGEE. Study-level points and caveats: Pretreatment tumor biopsies were lacking, so baseline clonotypes are unknown.

Method: immunoSEQ multiplex PCR; TCRdb's copy keeps in-frame clones and lacks some. The table has 45,000 to 65,000 clones, about three quarters seen once. Time point indicated: baseline pretreatment blood. Treatment: 15 Gy SBRT to primary tumor, nephrectomy 4 weeks later. After SBRT, blood was collected at 2 and 4 weeks, plus baseline. The patient's renal cell carcinoma had clear cell pathology. This chain links TRBV9 with TRBJ1-5; D is possibly TRBD1 (5 bases). The material was blood, obtained from a patient whose treatment included radiotherapy and nephrectomy. The receptor comes from a man in his fifties or sixties with renal cell carcinoma. CDR3 loop: CASSPDMNSNQPQHF. CDR3 DNA: TGTGCCAGCAGCCCGGACATGAATAGCAATCAGCCCCAGCATTTT.